Shown below are 23 T cell receptor beta chains from a single sample sequenced in a study of blood T cells in healthy people across ages. With a J-beta primer mix and a sample-barcoded 5' primer, a second PCR ran 7 to 11 cycles. From the 5' RACE reads, TCRdb called clonotypes with MiXCR, one entry per CDR3 protein. The data show fewer than 950,000 distinct CDR3 sequences, with less than 70% seen just once and 40% to 50% held by the top ten. The specimen sequenced was blood. The receptors shown here come from a man older than 75 in good health.

The chain uses TRBV11-2 and TRBJ2-5, with 13 bases lining up with TRBD2. Germline CDR1 is SGHAT and CDR2 is FQNNGV. The CDR3 covers 15 residues. With V trimmed by 5 bases and J by 5 bases, 5 bases remained unmatched. CDR3 protein: CASSPRTSGSETQYF. As DNA, the CDR3 is TGTGCCAGCAGCCCGAGGACTAGCGGGAGTGAGACCCAGTACTTC.

This clonotype was picked up many times. This chain connects TRBV6-5 to TRBJ2-5, with 7 bases aligning to TRBD2. Trimming took 5 bases from V and 11 from J; bases not matched to a gene: 5. Germline CDR1 MNHEY, CDR2 SVGAGI. The CDR3 runs to 11 residues. CDR3 nucleotide sequence: TGTGCCAGCAGTGGGAGGGGTCGTCAGTACTTC. It yields the protein CASSGRGRQYF.

The chain links TRBV11-2 to TRBJ2-4; D is unresolved. The J call may be wrong; the DNA end is better matched by TRBJ2-7. CDR3 length: 15 amino acids. Germline V gives CDR1 SGHAT, CDR2 FQNNGV. CDR3 protein: CASSLDPWSSDEQYF. In DNA, the CDR3 is TGTGCCAGCAGCTTAGATCCTTGGTCAAGCGACGAGCAGTACTTC.

The chain is built from TRBV15 and TRBJ2-5, with D possibly matching TRBD1 (6 bases). Germline values: CDR1 LNHNV, CDR2 YYDKDF (reference sequence). Trimming left V 5 bases short and J 1 base short, with 8 bases between. This CDR3 contains 13 residues. The CDR3 protein is CATSRDTQETQYF. CDR3 bases: TGTGCCACCAGCCGGGACACCCAAGAGACCCAGTACTTC.

This clonotype has only a few counts. The chain combines TRBV27 with TRBJ2-3, with 8 bases lining up with TRBD2. From germline, CDR1 is MNHEY and CDR2 SMNVEV (reference sequence). The CDR3 has 16 residues. V lost 0 bases, J lost 3 bases, and 5 bases stayed unmatched. In DNA form, the CDR3 reads TGTGCCAGCAGTTTATCGTCGGCTAGCGGGACAGATACGCAGTATTTT. Translating it yields CASSLSSASGTDTQYF.

The chain recombines TRBV24-1 with TRBJ2-3; 10 bases are a match to TRBD2. The CDR3 has 15 amino acids. Looked up from germline, CDR1 is KGHDR and CDR2 is SFDVKD. The V segment lost 3 bases and the J segment 1 base; nucleotides outside the gene matches: 0. The CDR3 sequence is CATSDGLAGTDTQYF. The CDR3 DNA sequence: TGTGCCACCAGTGATGGACTAGCGGGCACAGATACGCAGTATTTT.

A single count supports this clonotype. The chain recombines TRBV7-2 with TRBJ2-1, with D perhaps assigned TRBD1 or TRBD2 (6 bases each). Trimming took 6 bases from V and 3 from J, leaving 15 bases between them. Looked up from germline, CDR1 is SGHTA and CDR2 is FQGNSA. This CDR3 contains 15 residues. The CDR3 DNA reads TGTGCCAGCAGTAGGGGGGCGGGACTCTACAATGAGCAGTTCTTC. Translated, it gives CASSRGAGLYNEQFF. Looking up the rest from reference TRBV7-2 and TRBJ2-1 gives the full variable domain: GAGVSQSPSNKVTEKGKDVELRCDPISGHTALYWYRQSLGQGLEFLIYFQGNSAPDKSGLPSDRFSAERTGGSVSTLTIQRTQQEDSAVYLCASSRGAGLYNEQFFGPGTRLTVL.

The chain couples TRBV27 to TRBJ2-5; 7 nucleotides align to TRBD1. The tail of the sequence fits TRBJ2-7 better, so the J call may be wrong. The CDR3 is 14 residues long. Germline CDR1 MNHEY, CDR2 SMNVEV (reference sequence). DNA of the CDR3: TGTGCCAGCAGTTTATGGGACAGACCTTACGAGCAGTACTTC. This sequence encodes CASSLWDRPYEQYF.

This clonotype was counted a few times. J is TRBJ2-5 and V is TRBV9, with D tentatively TRBD1 or TRBD2 (6 bases each). TRBJ2-7 matches the DNA end more closely, so the J call is doubtful. Germline values: CDR1 SGDLS, CDR2 YYNGEE. CDR3 length: 16 residues. The CDR3 DNA is TGTGCCAGCAGCGTAGGGCGAGGGGGACTTCCTAGCGAGCAGTACTTC. It codes for CASSVGRGGLPSEQYF.

Ten or more counts support this clonotype. The chain recombines TRBV20-1 with TRBJ2-1, with D possibly TRBD2 on 5 matching bases. CDR1 is DFQATT and CDR2 is SNEGSKA in the germline V gene (reference sequence). V was cut by 0 bases and J by 5 bases, with 17 bases left in between. This CDR3 contains 16 residues. The CDR3 spells CSARDPARAGNNEQFF. The CDR3 DNA reads as TGCAGTGCTAGAGATCCCGCGAGGGCCGGAAACAATGAGCAGTTCTTC.

This clonotype has more than one count but fewer than ten. V usage is TRBV14 and J usage is TRBJ2-6; D unclear. The CDR3 sequence is 15 residues long. V gave up 1 base and J gave up 5 bases, with 9 bases separating them. CDR1 and CDR2 from the germline V gene are SGHDN and FVKESK. The CDR3 bases are TGTGCCAGCAGCCAAGCAGCCTCGAGGGCCAACGTCCTGACTTTC. Its protein product is CASSQAASRANVLTF.

V is TRBV29-1 and J is TRBJ1-5; TRBD1 matches at 11 bases. The CDR3 loop spans 13 amino acids. Losses at the gene ends were 4 bases for V and 5 bases for J; bases not matched to a gene: 1. The germline V gene encodes CDR1 SQVTM and CDR2 ANQGSEA. As DNA, the CDR3 is TGCAGCGTTGGGGGACAGGGGGATCAGCCCCAGCATTTT. Translating it yields CSVGGQGDQPQHF.

A few counts support this clonotype. V usage is TRBV20-1 and J usage is TRBJ2-7; D gene unclear. Per the germline V gene, CDR1 is DFQATT and CDR2 is SNEGSKA (reference sequence). With 3 bases removed from V and 3 bases from J, the gap between germline ends came to 12 bases. The CDR3 consists of 13 residues. The CDR3 bases are TGCAGTGCTAGTCTGGGTTACGGCTACGAGCAGTACTTC. Its translation: CSASLGYGYEQYF.

DNA of the CDR3: TGCAGTGCTAGGAAAGCGGACAGGGAGGAAAACATTCAGTACTTC. It is translated as CSARKADREENIQYF. The chain uses TRBV20-1 and TRBJ2-4, with 8 positions matching TRBD1. Germline-derived CDR1 and CDR2 are DFQATT and SNEGSKA (reference sequence). With 3 bases clipped from V and 5 bases from J, the junction kept 9 bases outside the gene matches. CDR3 length: 15 amino acids.

This clonotype turned up a few times. The V call is TRBV9, the J call TRBJ2-5; D gene unclear. Germline CDR1 reads SGDLS; CDR2 reads YYNGEE. CDR3 size: 14 residues. V lost 0 bases and J 2 bases, leaving 8 bases between the germline ends. The CDR3 bases are TGTGCCAGCAGCGTAGTGGCGCATCAAGAGACCCAGTACTTC. Its translation: CASSVVAHQETQYF.

The chain links TRBV29-1 to TRBJ2-7, with 10 positions matching TRBD2. Germline CDR1 reads SQVTM; CDR2 reads ANQGSEA. The CDR3 sequence is 14 residues long. The ends lost 4 bases at V and 6 bases at J; junction bases unmatched: 9. In DNA, the CDR3 is TGCAGCGTTGGGACTAGCGGTAGCCCTCTCGAGCAGTACTTC. The encoded protein is CSVGTSGSPLEQYF.

The chain couples TRBV7-9 to TRBJ2-2; a weak D match, TRBD2 (5 bases). The CDR3 is made up of 18 amino acids. The V end lost 10 bases, the J end lost 2 bases, and 26 bases lay between the germline ends. CDR1 and CDR2 from the germline V gene are SEHNR and FQNEAQ (reference sequence). The CDR3 region is CATPSLIISGFNTGELFF. The CDR3 DNA reads as TGTGCCACTCCCAGCTTGATTATAAGCGGTTTTAACACCGGGGAGCTGTTTTTT.

The table lists this clonotype with a few counts. A read error may explain this, as a much larger clone is one base away. V is TRBV12-3 or TRBV12-4 and J is TRBJ2-7, with TRBD1 matching 7 bases. V dropped 7 bases and J dropped 7; count of bases not matched to a gene: 13. The CDR3 totals 14 residues. The DNA of the CDR3 is TGTGCCAGCACAACAGGGGCGGCACACAATGAGCAGTACTTC. It is translated as CASTTGAAHNEQYF.

This chain uses TRBV20-1 with TRBJ2-3, with D possibly matching TRBD2 (5 bases). CDR3 length: 15 residues. Trimming took 0 bases from V and 2 from J, leaving 12 bases between them. Germline V gene lookup returns CDR1 DFQATT and CDR2 SNEGSKA (reference sequence). CDR3 bases: TGCAGTGCTAGAGATCAAGGGCTAGCCACAGATACGCAGTATTTT. Protein product: CSARDQGLATDTQYF.

CDR3: CASSRQRTGGGETQYF. The DNA for the CDR3 is TGTGCCAGCTCACGGCAAAGGACAGGGGGCGGAGAGACCCAGTACTTC. This chain links TRBV14 with TRBJ2-7, with 11 bases that match TRBD1. The better agreement between TRBJ2-5 and the DNA end casts doubt on the J call. The CDR3 sequence is 16 residues long. CDR1 and CDR2 (germline): SGHDN, FVKESK.

The chain carries TRBV5-1 and TRBJ1-1, with 10 bases that match TRBD1. Germline lookup yields CDR1 SGHRS and CDR2 YFSETQ. V was clipped by 7 bases and J by 4 bases; unmatched bases: 13. The CDR3 length is 16 residues. The CDR3: CASQSGHGQGGTEAFF. CDR3 nucleotides: TGCGCCAGCCAGTCGGGCCACGGACAGGGGGGCACTGAAGCTTTCTTT.

V is TRBV5-1 and J is TRBJ2-3, with 10 bases lining up with TRBD2. This CDR3 is built from 15 residues. CDR1 and CDR2 (germline): SGHRS, YFSETQ. J gave up 4 bases and V 1 base, and 3 bases lay outside the gene matches. DNA of the CDR3: TGCGCCAGCAGCTTGCCTAGCGGGAGTTCAGATACGCAGTATTTT. Its protein product is CASSLPSGSSDTQYF.

This clonotype has more than one count but fewer than ten. The rearrangement uses TRBV4-2 and TRBJ2-7; the D gene could be TRBD1 or TRBD2 (5 bases each). The germline V and J ends were trimmed by 5 bases and 2 bases, with 16 bases remaining between them. Per the germline V gene, CDR1 is LGHNA and CDR2 is YNFKEQ. This CDR3 region has 15 residues. The CDR3 protein is CASSRMRGDTYEQYF. CDR3 nucleotide sequence: TGTGCCAGCAGCAGGATGAGGGGAGATACCTACGAGCAGTACTTC.